The 30 T cell receptor beta chains below all came from one sample that was sequenced in a study of blood T cell repertoires in COVID-19. Produced via immunoSEQ multiplex PCR; TCRdb's table is partial and in-frame only. The sample has fewer than 85,000 clones; roughly 80% are singletons. Sequenced input: peripheral blood. These receptor sequences come from a woman at least 80 years old with active or convalescent COVID-19.

This chain uses TRBV28 with TRBJ2-5; D not certain. The germline V gene encodes CDR1 MDHEN and CDR2 SYDVKM. The V gene lost 5 bases and the J gene lost 5 bases, with 21 bases spanning the gap. The CDR3 spans 16 residues. CDR3 in amino acids: CASSGPRFELRETQYF. The CDR3 DNA is TGTGCCAGCAGTGGGCCGCGTTTTGAGCTCCGGGAGACCCAGTACTTC.

This clone was observed once. V and J are TRBV6-5 and TRBJ1-2, with TRBD1 as a possible D gene (6 bases). V shed 8 bases and J shed 2 bases, with 15 bases lying between them. Germline-derived CDR1 and CDR2 are MNHEY and SVGAGI. The CDR3 totals 14 residues. CDR3 amino acids: CASRVGRGNYGYTF. CDR3 DNA: TGTGCCAGCCGGGTAGGGAGGGGGAACTATGGCTACACCTTC.

This chain joins TRBV15 and TRBJ2-5; the D gene is possibly TRBD1 (6 bases). This CDR3 is built from 16 residues. The V gene lost 1 base and the J gene lost 1 base, with 13 bases spanning the gap. Germline lookup yields CDR1 LNHNV and CDR2 YYDKDF (reference sequence). The CDR3 nucleotides are TGTGCCACCAGCAGAGGAACCTCAGGGGCCCAAGAGACCCAGTACTTC. This gives the protein CATSRGTSGAQETQYF.

The V gene is TRBV24-1, the J gene TRBJ1-3, with 7 bases fitting TRBD1. The CDR3 contains 12 residues. J lost 0 bases, V lost 12 bases, and 1 base had no gene match. Looked up from germline, CDR1 is KGHDR and CDR2 is SFDVKD. The CDR3 sequence: CARDSSGNTIYF. CDR3 coding DNA: TGTGCCCGGGACAGCTCTGGAAACACCATATATTTT.

This chain links TRBV7-9 with TRBJ1-2, with TRBD1 matching 9 bases. This CDR3 has 15 residues. V dropped 1 base and J dropped 3; count of bases not matched to a gene: 3. Germline-derived CDR1 and CDR2 are SEHNR and FQNEAQ (reference sequence). CDR3 region: CASSLGGTGHYGYTF. The CDR3 DNA reads TGTGCCAGCAGCTTAGGGGGGACAGGGCACTATGGCTACACCTTC.

The chain employs TRBV5-6 and TRBJ2-3; unclear D gene. CDR3 size: 13 residues. Trimming stripped 0 bases from V and 4 bases from J, with 6 bases between. Germline CDR1 and CDR2: SGHDT and YYEEEE. CDR3 DNA sequence: TGTGCCAGCAGCTTGGTTAGATCAGATACGCAGTATTTT. Protein sequence: CASSLVRSDTQYF.

V usage is TRBV9 and J usage is TRBJ2-5, with D perhaps TRBD2 (5 bases). CDR1 SGDLS and CDR2 YYNGEE come from the germline V gene. CDR3 size: 17 residues. V lost 0 bases to trimming and J lost 4 bases, with 19 bases between them. The CDR3 DNA reads TGTGCCAGCAGCGTAGGTCGAGGAATCACACGGGGAGAGACCCAGTACTTC. This translates into CASSVGRGITRGETQYF.

This chain links TRBV29-1 with TRBJ2-3, with a tentative D call TRBD2 (7 bases). The V end lost 3 bases, the J end lost 4 bases, and 20 bases lay between the germline ends. CDR1 and CDR2 (germline): SQVTM, ANQGSEA. The CDR3 is 16 residues long. The CDR3 nucleotides are TGCAGCGTTGACGGACAGACGACTAGCTCCCCAGATACGCAGTATTTT. This translates into CSVDGQTTSSPDTQYF.

The V call is TRBV19, the J call TRBJ1-3, with a possible D match to TRBD1 (6 bases). V was clipped by 3 bases and J by 0 bases, with 6 bases between them. The CDR3 is 14 amino acids. CDR1 and CDR2 (germline): LNHDA, SQIVND (reference sequence). The CDR3, as DNA: TGTGCCAGTAGTATGGGGGCCTCTGGAAACACCATATATTTT. This sequence encodes CASSMGASGNTIYF.

This clone was seen a single time. The J gene is TRBJ2-1, the V gene TRBV6-4; possibly TRBD1 for D (6 bases). This CDR3 comprises 15 residues. Per germline, CDR1 MRHNA and CDR2 SNTAGT. V dropped 6 bases and J dropped 7 bases, with 19 bases sitting between them. In DNA, the CDR3 is TGTGCCAGCAGCAGGGGCCGGGAAGGGAGTAATGAGCAGTTCTTC. The encoded protein is CASSRGREGSNEQFF.

The chain joins TRBV9 to TRBJ1-2; D may be TRBD1 (6 bases). The V gene's germline CDR1 is SGDLS and CDR2 YYNGEE. The V and J ends lost 3 bases and 2 bases respectively, with 14 bases between them. The CDR3 is made up of 15 amino acids. The CDR3 here is CASSDPTGKNYGYTF. Here the CDR3 DNA reads TGTGCCAGCAGCGATCCTACAGGGAAAAACTATGGCTACACCTTC. The full variable domain, its missing parts supplied by reference TRBV9 and TRBJ1-2, is DSGVTQTPKHLITATGQRVTLRCSPRSGDLSVYWYQQSLDQGLQFLIQYYNGEERAKGNILERFSAQQFPDLHSELNLSSLELGDSALYFCASSDPTGKNYGYTFGSGTRLTVV.

J is TRBJ2-5 and V is TRBV11-3, with 9 bases identical to TRBD2. Germline V gene lookup returns CDR1 SGHNT and CDR2 YENEEA. The CDR3 consists of 16 residues. The V and J ends lost 9 bases and 3 bases, in that order; junction bases with no gene match: 14. The DNA for the CDR3 is TGTGCCAGTCACCCGGGGCGACTAGCGGTCGAAGAGACCCAGTACTTC. Translating gives CASHPGRLAVEETQYF.

The V gene is TRBV30, the J gene TRBJ2-3; 10 bases map to TRBD2. J gave up 0 bases and V 4 bases, and 10 bases lay outside the gene matches. CDR1 and CDR2 (germline): GTSNPN, SVGIG (reference sequence). The CDR3 sequence is 17 residues long. CDR3 protein: CAWNLIRTSGSTDTQYF. Written as DNA, the CDR3 is TGTGCCTGGAATCTAATTCGGACTAGCGGTAGCACAGATACGCAGTATTTT.

The chain recombines TRBV7-9 with TRBJ2-3; D is possibly TRBD1 or TRBD2 (6 bases each). CDR3 length: 16 residues. Germline-derived CDR1 and CDR2 are SEHNR and FQNEAQ (reference sequence). The ends were cut back, 7 bases at V and 0 bases at J, with 17 bases in the middle. CDR3 sequence: CASTQGGGGSTDTQYF. For the CDR3, the DNA is TGTGCCAGCACCCAAGGGGGAGGAGGTAGCACAGATACGCAGTATTTT.

V is TRBV5-1 and J is TRBJ2-5; 7 bases align to TRBD1. This CDR3 comprises 13 residues. CDR1 and CDR2 from the germline V gene are SGHRS and YFSETQ. V shed 10 bases, J shed 1 base, and the junction held 7 bases outside the gene matches. In nucleotides, the CDR3 is TGCGCCTCAAACCGGGACAGCCAAGAGACCCAGTACTTC. This translates into CASNRDSQETQYF.

The chain is built from TRBV19 and TRBJ1-1; D gene uncertain. This CDR3 comprises 11 residues. CDR1 and CDR2 from the germline V gene are LNHDA and SQIVND (reference sequence). V lost 6 bases, J lost 12 bases, and 14 bases lay in between. The CDR3 sequence: CASRSTGITFF. The CDR3 DNA follows: TGTGCCAGTAGATCGACGGGGATAACTTTCTTT.

The rearrangement uses TRBV19 and TRBJ2-3; 7 bases agree with TRBD2. CDR1 and CDR2 (germline): LNHDA, SQIVND (reference sequence). The CDR3 length is 15 residues. V dropped 6 bases and J dropped 1; count of bases not matched to a gene: 7. The chain's CDR3 is CASRYTGGGTDTQYF. The CDR3 DNA follows: TGTGCCAGTAGGTACACTGGGGGGGGCACAGATACGCAGTATTTT. The whole variable domain, filled in from reference TRBV19 and TRBJ2-3, reads DGGITQSPKYLFRKEGQNVTLSCEQNLNHDAMYWYRQDPGQGLRLIYYSQIVNDFQKGDIAEGYSVSREKKESFPLTVTSAQKNPTAFYLCASRYTGGGTDTQYFGPGTRLTVL.

The chain has TRBV19 and TRBJ1-5, with 7 bases lining up with TRBD1. This CDR3 comprises 16 residues. Looked up from germline, CDR1 is LNHDA and CDR2 is SQIVND (reference sequence). V dropped 1 base and J dropped 3; count of bases not matched to a gene: 6. CDR3 sequence reads: CASSIGFRGDNQPQHF. CDR3 bases: TGTGCCAGTAGTATAGGTTTCAGGGGGGACAATCAGCCCCAGCATTTT.

The genes are TRBV7-2 and TRBJ2-3, with D tentatively TRBD1 (6 bases). Looked up from germline, CDR1 is SGHTA and CDR2 is FQGNSA. The CDR3 length is 14 residues. The ends were cut back, 4 bases at V and 2 bases at J, with 10 bases in the middle. CDR3 in amino acids: CASSSGQYTDTQYF. CDR3 nucleotides: TGTGCCAGCAGCTCAGGACAGTACACAGATACGCAGTATTTT.

This chain links TRBV6-1 with TRBJ1-2, with 8 bases that match TRBD1. Per the germline V gene, CDR1 is MNHNS and CDR2 is SASEGT. With 0 bases clipped from V and 0 bases from J, the junction kept 6 bases outside the gene matches. The CDR3 spans 17 residues. CDR3 protein: CASSEAIGTGANYGYTF. Here the CDR3 DNA reads TGTGCCAGCAGTGAAGCCATTGGGACAGGAGCTAACTATGGCTACACCTTC.

The rearrangement uses TRBV5-1 and TRBJ2-1; 7 nucleotides line up with TRBD2. V lost 1 base to trimming and J lost 7 bases; unmatched junction nucleotides: 5. CDR3 length: 14 amino acids. From germline, CDR1 is SGHRS and CDR2 YFSETQ. This chain's CDR3 is CASSLRLARNEQFF. For the CDR3, the DNA is TGCGCCAGCAGCTTGAGACTAGCAAGGAATGAGCAGTTCTTC. Combining the CDR3 with reference TRBV5-1 and TRBJ2-1 gives the whole variable domain KAGVTQTPRYLIKTRGQQVTLSCSPISGHRSVSWYQQTPGQGLQFLFEYFSETQRNKGNFPGRFSGRQFSNSRSEMNVSTLELGDSALYLCASSLRLARNEQFFGPGTRLTVL.

The chain combines TRBV19 with TRBJ1-1; D is perhaps TRBD1 (6 bases). Germline CDR1 and CDR2: LNHDA and SQIVND (reference sequence). The ends were cut back, 7 bases at V and 3 bases at J, with 15 bases in the middle. This CDR3 is 14 amino acids long. This CDR3 is CASTGGRIYTEAFF. CDR3 coding DNA: TGTGCCAGTACGGGGGGGCGCATCTACACTGAAGCTTTCTTT.

The V call is TRBV2, the J call TRBJ1-1; 7 nucleotides line up with TRBD1. CDR1 is SNHLY and CDR2 is FYNNEI in the germline V gene. The CDR3 is 12 amino acids. V was pared by 6 bases and J by 7 bases, with 5 bases of the junction left unmatched. The CDR3 bases are TGTGCCAGCAGGAGGACAGGCGTTGAAGCTTTCTTT. Translation gives CASRRTGVEAFF.

The chain couples TRBV5-1 to TRBJ1-2; TRBD1 aligns across 7 bases. The V segment lost 1 base and the J segment 8 bases; nucleotides outside the gene matches: 5. Germline V gene data show CDR1 as SGHRS and CDR2 as YFSETQ. This CDR3 has 13 amino acids. The CDR3 loop is CASSLSDRDGYTF. The CDR3 nucleotides read TGCGCCAGCAGCTTGTCCGACAGGGACGGCTACACCTTC.

The genes are TRBV9 and TRBJ1-2; 7 positions match TRBD1. This CDR3 spans 14 amino acids. The V segment lost 7 bases and the J segment 0 bases; nucleotides outside the gene matches: 6. Germline CDR1 reads SGDLS; CDR2 reads YYNGEE. The CDR3 coding sequence is TGTGCCAGCGGCGGACAGGCCTCTAACTATGGCTACACCTTC. Its protein product is CASGGQASNYGYTF. Complete variable domain (other parts from reference TRBV9 and TRBJ1-2): DSGVTQTPKHLITATGQRVTLRCSPRSGDLSVYWYQQSLDQGLQFLIQYYNGEERAKGNILERFSAQQFPDLHSELNLSSLELGDSALYFCASGGQASNYGYTFGSGTRLTVV.

The CDR3: CATSGGLAGAHEQYF. DNA of the CDR3: TGTGCCACCAGTGGGGGACTAGCGGGAGCCCACGAGCAGTACTTC. The J gene is TRBJ2-7, the V gene TRBV24-1; TRBD2 matches at 14 bases. With 5 bases clipped from V and 5 bases from J, the junction kept 4 bases outside the gene matches. Per the germline V gene, CDR1 is KGHDR and CDR2 is SFDVKD. The CDR3 length is 15 residues.

The chain recombines TRBV29-1 with TRBJ1-4; TRBD1 matches 8 bases. J lost 0 bases, V lost 7 bases, and 4 bases had no gene match. CDR1 and CDR2 from the germline V gene are SQVTM and ANQGSEA. This CDR3 comprises 14 residues. The CDR3 DNA is TGCAGCGCCTACAGGGGGTCAACTAATGAAAAACTGTTTTTT. Translating gives CSAYRGSTNEKLFF.

This clone was counted between two and nine times. The CDR3 protein is CASSLQTTTNEKLFF. CDR3 sequence (DNA): TGTGCCAGCAGCCTCCAGACAACCACTAATGAAAAACTGTTTTTT. The chain links TRBV5-6 to TRBJ1-4, with unresolved D. CDR3 size: 15 residues. Germline V CDR1 and CDR2: SGHDT, YYEEEE. Deletions cut 4 bases from V and 2 bases from J, with 12 bases between.

In its sample, this clone was seen a few times. This chain uses TRBV9 with TRBJ1-6; D unresolved. Looked up from germline, CDR1 is SGDLS and CDR2 is YYNGEE. V was shortened by 3 bases and J by 9 bases, with 19 bases between the two germline ends. The CDR3 runs to 16 residues. CDR3 residues: CASSAQKTAGGSPLHF. CDR3 DNA: TGTGCCAGCAGCGCTCAGAAGACGGCTGGAGGTTCACCCCTCCACTTT.

V usage is TRBV6-5 and J usage is TRBJ1-2; 8 nucleotides line up with TRBD1. The germline V gene encodes CDR1 MNHEY and CDR2 SVGAGI. The CDR3 length is 14 residues. V shed 0 bases and J 8 bases; nucleotides not matched to a gene: 5. The CDR3 region has the DNA TGTGCCAGCAGTTACTCGACAGGGGCCGTGGGCTACACCTTC. It yields the protein CASSYSTGAVGYTF.